One and the same sample provided the 14 T cell receptor beta chains below, sequenced in a study of blood T cell repertoires in COVID-19 (dated by TCRdb to about 2020). The protocol used for the library was the immunoSEQ multiplex PCR assay. In TCRdb, the immuneACCESS table is reduced to in-frame sequences with V and J assigned. These tables do not hold every clone; where another copy was compared, an unresolved V gene accounts for under half, and the others remain unexplained. The sample yields hundreds of thousands of clones; around 86% were counted once. Of the sample, 3.8% is held by the ten largest clones. Sample: PBMCs or T cells enriched from blood (not recorded which). Receptor source: a middle-aged woman with acute COVID-19.

The chain carries TRBV7-9 and TRBJ1-2; D not resolved. Between the trimmed V and J ends, which lost 1 base and 2 bases, there was a span of 8 bases. The CDR3 runs to 14 residues. The germline gives CDR1 SEHNR, CDR2 FQNEAQ (reference sequence). CDR3 in amino acids: CASSLGNSNYGYTF. In DNA form, the CDR3 reads TGTGCCAGCAGCTTAGGTAACAGCAACTATGGCTACACCTTC.

The chain combines TRBV7-3 with TRBJ1-1; possibly TRBD1 for D (6 bases). The germline CDR1 and CDR2 sequences are SGHTA and FQGTGA. This CDR3 has 14 amino acids. V was cut by 5 bases and J by 2 bases, with 12 bases left in between. CDR3 coding DNA: TGTGCCAGCAGCCCAGGGGCAGAAAACACTGAAGCTTTCTTT. Residues: CASSPGAENTEAFF.

The CDR3: CASTTQIGNTGELFF. The CDR3 bases are TGTGCCAGCACCACACAGATAGGGAACACCGGGGAGCTGTTTTTT. The J gene is TRBJ2-2, the V gene TRBV7-2, with D unresolved. Germline lookup yields CDR1 SGHTA and CDR2 FQGNSA. The CDR3 sequence is 15 residues long. V lost 7 bases to trimming and J lost 1 base, with 13 bases between them.

The J gene is TRBJ2-2, the V gene TRBV5-4; 8 bases are shared with TRBD1. The CDR3 sequence is 15 residues long. Germline V lookup: CDR1 SGHNT, CDR2 YYREEE (reference sequence). With 2 bases clipped from V and 7 bases from J, the junction kept 7 bases outside the gene matches. The CDR3 sequence: CASSFGQGAGGELFF. The CDR3 DNA follows: TGTGCCAGCAGCTTTGGGCAGGGGGCGGGCGGGGAGCTGTTTTTT.

The chain couples TRBV9 to TRBJ2-1, with 11 bases lining up with TRBD2. The length of the CDR3 is 14 residues. The J segment lost 5 bases and the V segment lost 4 bases, leaving 2 bases of the junction unmatched. Per germline, CDR1 SGDLS and CDR2 YYNGEE. CDR3 nucleotides: TGTGCCAGCAGCTCTAGCGGGAGGAACAATGAGCAGTTCTTC. It specifies CASSSSGRNNEQFF.

The rearrangement links TRBV27 to TRBJ1-5, with D possibly matching TRBD1 (6 bases). The CDR3 has 15 residues. Germline CDR1 and CDR2: MNHEY and SMNVEV (reference sequence). Trimming left V 5 bases short and J 5 bases short, with 16 bases between. The CDR3: CASSHSGTRYQPQHF. CDR3 nucleotide sequence: TGTGCCAGCAGTCACTCCGGGACAAGGTATCAGCCCCAGCATTTT.

V gene TRBV4-1 combines with J gene TRBJ2-1; 10 nucleotides line up with TRBD2. V dropped 5 bases and J dropped 4; count of bases not matched to a gene: 8. CDR3 length: 16 amino acids. The germline V gene encodes CDR1 MGHRA and CDR2 YSYEKL. CDR3 DNA sequence: TGCGCCAGCAGCGGTCAACTAGCGGGGAGATACAATGAGCAGTTCTTC. It specifies CASSGQLAGRYNEQFF.

This clone was detected once. The chain carries TRBV7-2 and TRBJ2-7; possibly TRBD1 for D (5 bases). The germline gives CDR1 SGHTA, CDR2 FQGNSA. Trimming cost V 5 bases and J 2 bases, with 13 bases left between them. The CDR3 loop spans 14 amino acids. The CDR3: CASSTRTSPYEQYF. CDR3 nucleotide sequence: TGTGCCAGCAGCACCCGGACATCGCCCTACGAGCAGTACTTC.

The rearrangement uses TRBV29-1 and TRBJ1-1; 9 bases are a match to TRBD1. The CDR3 is 13 amino acids. The germline CDR1 and CDR2 sequences are SQVTM and ANQGSEA. V lost 6 bases and J lost 6; bases outside the gene matches: 8. This CDR3 reads CSVPGQGLSEAFF. CDR3 bases: TGCAGCGTGCCCGGACAGGGGTTGTCTGAAGCTTTCTTT.

The rearrangement joins TRBV9 to TRBJ2-1; D is unclear. Per germline, CDR1 SGDLS and CDR2 YYNGEE. V was clipped by 1 base and J by 0 bases, with 8 bases between them. The CDR3 sequence is 15 residues long. The CDR3 coding sequence is TGTGCCAGCAGCGTAACATGGAGCTCCTACAATGAGCAGTTCTTC. Translated, it gives CASSVTWSSYNEQFF.

This clone was recorded a few times. The V call is TRBV5-8, the J call TRBJ1-5; D not certain. V gave up 0 bases and J gave up 0 bases, with 13 bases separating them. The CDR3 covers 17 residues. Germline assignment: CDR1 SGHTS and CDR2 YDEGEE. CDR3 residues: CASSLVVATPSNQPQHF. In DNA, the CDR3 is TGTGCCAGCAGCTTGGTAGTAGCAACCCCTAGCAATCAGCCCCAGCATTTT.

This clone was counted once. The genes are TRBV10-1 and TRBJ2-3; 8 positions agree with TRBD1. CDR3 size: 16 residues. The V gene end was trimmed by 3 bases and the J gene end by 4 bases; junction bases not matched to a gene: 9. CDR1 is WNHNN and CDR2 is SYGVQD in the germline V gene (reference sequence). The CDR3 DNA follows: TGCGCCAGCAGTGAAGCCGGGACAGGTGTTTCAGATACGCAGTATTTT. It encodes CASSEAGTGVSDTQYF.

This clone was detected a few times. The chain carries TRBV18 and TRBJ2-1; TRBD2 matches at 9 bases. In germline, CDR1 is KGHSH, CDR2 LQKENI. The ends lost 2 bases at V and 6 bases at J; junction bases unmatched: 2. The CDR3 extends over 14 amino acids. The CDR3 loop is CASSPTSGPNEQFF. The CDR3 DNA follows: TGTGCCAGCTCACCAACTAGCGGGCCCAATGAGCAGTTCTTC.

V and J are TRBV7-2 and TRBJ1-1; the D is unclear. The germline V and J ends were trimmed by 0 bases and 8 bases, with 7 bases remaining between them. The length of the CDR3 is 12 residues. Per the germline V gene, CDR1 is SGHTA and CDR2 is FQGNSA. The CDR3 bases are TGTGCCAGCAGCTTAGCAACAGCCGAAGCTTTCTTT. It codes for CASSLATAEAFF.